This TCR beta chain originates from a study of T-cell reconstitution after alpha-beta-depleted transplantation in children. The study, taken as a whole, reports: Reportedly, only several hundred clones from non-depleted graft cells drove alpha-beta T-cell counts at about two months. Elevated TCRbeta diversity at day 60 was traced, in some patients, to surviving recipient T cells and thymic progenitors. Once a year had passed after transplant, T-cell counts and diversity came mostly from newly produced T cells.

Preparation of the TCRbeta library used unique molecular identifiers. MiXCR, run by TCRdb on the PCR reads, gives a single entry per CDR3 protein. The sample carries a few hundred thousand distinct CDR3 sequences, around 27% recorded once. Regarding this clonotype: Its antigen is as yet unknown.

The input for sequencing was PBMCs, taken before TCRalphabeta/CD19-depleted stem cell transplant. The TCR comes from a boy younger than two with Wiskott-Aldrich syndrome, due to receive a stem cell transplant.

CDR3: CASSQTSFYNEQFF. The CDR3 region has the DNA TGTGCCAGCAGCCAGACTAGTTTTTACAATGAGCAGTTCTTC. The chain combines TRBV14 with TRBJ2-1, with D tentatively TRBD2 (6 bases). Trimming shortened V by 3 bases and J by 4 bases, and 10 bases separated the two germline ends. This CDR3 spans 14 amino acids. From germline, CDR1 is SGHDN and CDR2 FVKESK.